This is a list of T cell receptor beta chains from one sample in a study of metastatic and nonmetastatic thyroid tumors. TCRdb re-analyzed the PCR reads using MiXCR. The table lists 15,000 to 20,000 clones, approximately 14% of them singletons. The sequencing sample was made of blood. These receptors all come from a female donor with papillary thyroid cancer or a benign thyroid nodule (not recorded which). Some clones in this sample may be carry-over from other donors' samples. The CDR3 runs from the conserved cysteine through the conserved F or W. The D gene is left open where the match is weak. Clone size is shown for a subset of rows, as once, few, many or a class of expanded clone.

13	NA	TRBV6-1	TRBJ1-2	few	CASRVQGKYGYTF	TGTGCCAGCAGGGTACAGGGTAAATATGGCTACACCTTC
16	TRBD1	TRBV6-1	TRBJ2-3	many	CASSSFTGGFADTQYF	TGTGCCAGCAGTTCCTTTACAGGGGGCTTCGCAGATACGCAGTATTTT
14	NA	TRBV9	TRBJ2-7	many	CASSVDAGPYEQYF	TGTGCCAGCAGCGTAGATGCGGGCCCCTACGAGCAGTACTTC
14	NA	TRBV5-1	TRBJ2-7	many	CASSLDSRTDEQYF	TGCGCCAGCAGCTTGGATTCCAGGACGGACGAGCAGTACTTC
15	NA	TRBV4-2	TRBJ1-2	NA	CASSQGPELLYGYTF	TGTGCCAGCAGCCAAGGACCAGAATTATTGTATGGCTACACCTTC
14	NA	TRBV3-1	TRBJ2-7	many	CASRRAGTTYEQYF	TGTGCCAGCAGAAGAGCCGGGACAACCTACGAGCAGTACTTC
16	TRBD2	TRBV25-1	TRBJ2-2	NA	CAISDSGRADTGELFF	TGTGCCATCAGTGACAGCGGGAGGGCCGATACCGGGGAGCTGTTTTTT
14	NA	TRBV9	TRBJ2-5	many	CASSVGGNQETQYF	TGTGCCAGCAGCGTAGGGGGTAACCAAGAGACCCAGTACTTC
15	NA	TRBV9	TRBJ1-6	many	CASSASQGGNSPLHF	TGTGCCAGCAGCGCCTCACAGGGTGGCAATTCACCCCTCCACTTT
16	TRBD2	TRBV5-6	TRBJ2-5	NA	CASSGTSGGAIKTQYF	TGTGCCAGCAGCGGGACTAGCGGGGGGGCGATAAAGACCCAGTACTTC
14	TRBD1	TRBV6-1	TRBJ2-7	medium-sized	CASSKGTAKYEQYF	TGTGCCAGCAGTAAAGGGACAGCCAAATACGAGCAGTACTTC
16	NA	TRBV6-4	TRBJ1-5	NA	CASSDLEGTGNQPQHF	TGTGCCAGCAGTGATCTCGAAGGGACTGGCAATCAGCCCCAGCATTTT
17	TRBD2	TRBV11-2	TRBJ2-1	many	CASSYRLAGLVANEQFF	TGTGCCAGCAGCTACAGACTCGCGGGACTAGTCGCCAATGAGCAGTTCTTC
16	TRBD2	TRBV7-3	TRBJ2-7	NA	CASSLSRASGKDEQYF	TGTGCCAGCAGCTTAAGTAGGGCTAGCGGGAAGGACGAGCAGTACTTC
13	TRBD1	TRBV6-1	TRBJ1-2	NA	CASTRDSNYGYTF	TGTGCCAGCACTAGGGACAGCAACTATGGCTACACCTTC
15	TRBD1	TRBV9	TRBJ2-2	many	CASSGQGSNTGELFF	TGTGCCAGCAGCGGACAGGGATCGAACACCGGGGAGCTGTTTTTT
16	TRBD1	TRBV4-1	TRBJ2-1	many	CASSQSWTGAYNEQFF	TGCGCCAGCAGCCAAAGCTGGACAGGGGCATACAATGAGCAGTTCTTC
12	NA	TRBV2	TRBJ2-7	medium-sized	CASSEARLEQYF	TGTGCCAGCAGTGAAGCTAGACTTGAGCAGTACTTC
12	NA	TRBV30	TRBJ2-1	NA	CAWSVRGVEQFF	TGTGCCTGGAGTGTCCGGGGAGTTGAGCAGTTCTTC
18	NA	TRBV12-5	TRBJ1-6	many	CASGFLGGPSSYNSPLHF	TGTGCTAGTGGTTTCCTGGGAGGGCCCAGCTCCTATAATTCACCCCTCCACTTT
13	NA	TRBV18	TRBJ1-5	many	CASSAVGDQPQHF	TGTGCCAGCTCAGCGGTGGGGGATCAGCCCCAGCATTTT
15	TRBD1	TRBV20-1	TRBJ2-2	many	CSARRGTGGTGELFF	TGCAGTGCTAGAAGGGGTACAGGGGGGACCGGGGAGCTGTTTTTT
15	TRBD2	TRBV3-1	TRBJ2-7	many	CASSPVVAGTYEQYF	TGTGCCAGCAGCCCCGTGGTAGCGGGGACCTACGAGCAGTACTTC
18	TRBD1	TRBV6-1	TRBJ1-6	few	CASSKATGPLSYNSPLHF	TGTGCCAGCAGTAAGGCGACAGGGCCCCTGTCCTATAATTCACCCCTCCACTTT
14	TRBD2	TRBV20-1	TRBJ2-7	many	CSARGLAGVYEQYF	TGCAGTGCTAGAGGACTAGCGGGAGTCTACGAGCAGTACTTC
19	NA	TRBV12-3/TRBV12-4	TRBJ2-6	many	CASSLARGTRLSGANVLTF	TGTGCCAGCAGTTTAGCAAGGGGGACACGACTCTCTGGGGCCAACGTCCTGACTTTC
14	TRBD1	TRBV6-1	TRBJ1-5	few	CASSVQGAREPQHF	TGTGCCAGCAGTGTACAGGGGGCAAGGGAGCCCCAGCATTTT